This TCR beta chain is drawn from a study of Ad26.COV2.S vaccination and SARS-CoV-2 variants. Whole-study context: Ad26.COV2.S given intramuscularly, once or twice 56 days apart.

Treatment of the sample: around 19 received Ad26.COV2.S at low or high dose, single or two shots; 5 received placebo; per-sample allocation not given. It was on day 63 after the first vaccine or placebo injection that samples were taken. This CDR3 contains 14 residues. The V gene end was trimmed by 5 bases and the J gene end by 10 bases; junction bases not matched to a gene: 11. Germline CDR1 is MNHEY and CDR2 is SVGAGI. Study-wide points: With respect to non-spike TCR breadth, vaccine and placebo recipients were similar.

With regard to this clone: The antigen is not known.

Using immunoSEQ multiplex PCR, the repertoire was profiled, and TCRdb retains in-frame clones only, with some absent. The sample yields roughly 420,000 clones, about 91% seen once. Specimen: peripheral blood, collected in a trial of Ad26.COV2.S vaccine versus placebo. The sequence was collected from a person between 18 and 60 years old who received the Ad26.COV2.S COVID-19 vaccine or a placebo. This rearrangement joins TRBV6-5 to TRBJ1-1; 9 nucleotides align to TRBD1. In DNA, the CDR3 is TGTGCCAGCAGTCTTCAACAGGGGGCGCCTTTAGCTTTCTTT. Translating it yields CASSLQQGAPLAFF.